One and the same sample provided the 16 T cell receptor beta chains below, sequenced in a study of naive and memory T cell subsets. Findings and caveats of the study: Possibly reflecting memory cells re-expressing CD45RA, a few larger clonotypes occurred in naive repertoires, especially CD8.

These receptors have no known antigen. Both TRBC1 and TRBC2 were covered by a beta constant-region primer of two equimolar oligonucleotides. Ligated cDNA was amplified by four rounds of PCR with nested alpha and beta constant-region primers and SP2. TCRdb redid the calling of the UMI-ligation and nested PCR reads with MiXCR, one entry per CDR3 protein. The data show about 90,000 distinct CDR3 sequences, around 11% seen once. Sample: naive CD4+ T cells from blood. The receptors originated from a human donor in good health.

This clonotype was recorded many times. The chain is built from TRBV12-3 or TRBV12-4 and TRBJ2-1, with 9 bases aligning to TRBD1. The CDR3 runs 17 residues. Trimming took 4 bases from V and 4 from J; bases not matched to a gene: 11. The CDR3 nucleotides are TGTGCCAGCAGTTCCAGAACCGGGACAGGGCTTTACAATGAGCAGTTCTTC. Translation: CASSSRTGTGLYNEQFF.

This clonotype has a handful of counts. The chain links TRBV5-1 to TRBJ2-7; D remains unclear. Germline assignment: CDR1 SGHRS and CDR2 YFSETQ. V lost 1 base and J lost 3, with 8 bases in between. The CDR3 length is 13 residues. The CDR3 is CASSLTRDYEQYF. CDR3 nucleotide sequence: TGCGCCAGCAGCTTGACTCGAGACTACGAGCAGTACTTC.

The gene calls are TRBV12-3 or TRBV12-4 and TRBJ1-5; no firm D call. CDR3 size: 15 residues. V shed 3 bases and J shed 1 base, with 10 bases lying between them. DNA for the CDR3: TGTGCCAGCAGTTTGATTCCGGGGAGCAATCAGCCCCAGCATTTT. Protein product: CASSLIPGSNQPQHF.

There are a few counts of this clonotype. The chain has TRBV6-2 or TRBV6-3 and TRBJ1-5, with D unresolved. Trimming removed 1 base from V and 0 bases from J, with 7 bases in between. The CDR3 sequence is 15 residues long. The germline V gene encodes CDR1 MNHEY and CDR2 SVGEGT. The CDR3 coding sequence is TGTGCCAGCAGTTACTGGCAGAATAGCAATCAGCCCCAGCATTTT. Translation gives CASSYWQNSNQPQHF.

The chain recombines TRBV2 with TRBJ1-5, with D possibly TRBD1 on 5 matching bases. The CDR3 is 14 amino acids. V dropped 8 bases and J dropped 2 bases, with 13 bases sitting between them. The germline V gene encodes CDR1 SNHLY and CDR2 FYNNEI. In nucleotides, the CDR3 is TGTGCCAGCCGTGGGGGGGGGGGCAATCAGCCCCAGCATTTT. As protein: CASRGGGGNQPQHF.

The chain combines TRBV5-1 with TRBJ2-1; no clear D. The CDR3 consists of 15 residues. Trimming took off 1 base at V and 0 bases at J, with 8 bases between the two ends. Looked up from germline, CDR1 is SGHRS and CDR2 is YFSETQ. The CDR3 loop is CASSLRQSSYNEQFF. The CDR3 DNA reads as TGCGCCAGCAGCTTGCGACAAAGCTCCTACAATGAGCAGTTCTTC.

This clonotype was picked up a small number of times. The chain links TRBV6-2 or TRBV6-3 to TRBJ1-1; D is perhaps TRBD1 (5 bases). This CDR3 region has 15 residues. V lost 6 bases to trimming and J lost 1 base, with 15 bases between them. Germline CDR1 reads MNHEY; CDR2 reads SVGEGT. The CDR3 sequence is CASSSGVSRNTEAFF. The CDR3 nucleotides are TGTGCCAGCAGCTCGGGGGTCTCGCGGAACACTGAAGCTTTCTTT.

In this sample, this clonotype turned up a few times. The J gene is TRBJ2-2, the V gene TRBV25-1, with TRBD2 as a possible D gene (5 bases). Germline CDR1 MGHDK, CDR2 SYGVNS. The CDR3 is 15 residues long. Trimming cost V 2 bases and J 1 base, with 8 bases left between them. The CDR3 spells CASSERRLNTGELFF. The CDR3 bases are TGTGCCAGCAGTGAACGGAGGTTGAACACCGGGGAGCTGTTTTTT.

V gene TRBV12-3 or TRBV12-4 combines with J gene TRBJ2-5; 12 bases agree with TRBD2. CDR3 length: 16 residues. V shed 6 bases, J shed 5 bases, and the junction held 10 bases outside the gene matches. The CDR3 region is CASRTRLAGAQETQYF. CDR3 sequence (DNA): TGTGCCAGCAGGACCCGACTAGCGGGAGCACAGGAGACCCAGTACTTC.

This clonotype was detected only a few times. The chain employs TRBV6-2 or TRBV6-3 and TRBJ2-5, with D perhaps TRBD1 or TRBD2 (5 bases each). The CDR3 covers 16 residues. V was clipped by 8 bases and J by 1 base, with 20 bases between them. Germline V CDR1 and CDR2: MNHEY, SVGEGT. The CDR3 loop is CASQDLRGRGQETQYF. The CDR3 DNA sequence: TGTGCCAGCCAGGATTTGAGGGGTCGGGGCCAAGAGACCCAGTACTTC.

The CDR3 reads CASSRDSESPLHF. In DNA form, the CDR3 reads TGTGCCAGCAGCCGGGACTCTGAGTCACCCCTCCACTTT. The gene calls are TRBV7-9 and TRBJ1-6, with TRBD1 as a possible D gene (5 bases). Germline values: CDR1 SEHNR, CDR2 FQNEAQ (reference sequence). V dropped 5 bases and J dropped 10 bases, with 12 bases sitting between them. CDR3 length: 13 amino acids.

This rearrangement joins TRBV19 to TRBJ2-1; D call uncertain. There are 14 residues in the CDR3. Trimming stripped 5 bases from V and 8 bases from J, with 16 bases between. Germline V gene lookup returns CDR1 LNHDA and CDR2 SQIVND (reference sequence). The chain's CDR3 is CASSAWTNTDEQFF. Written as DNA, the CDR3 is TGTGCCAGTAGTGCTTGGACCAACACGGATGAGCAGTTCTTC. The full variable domain, completed using reference TRBV19 and TRBJ2-1, is DGGITQSPKYLFRKEGQNVTLSCEQNLNHDAMYWYRQDPGQGLRLIYYSQIVNDFQKGDIAEGYSVSREKKESFPLTVTSAQKNPTAFYLCASSAWTNTDEQFFGPGTRLTVL.

The V gene is TRBV2, the J gene TRBJ1-5, with D perhaps matching TRBD1 (5 bases). The CDR3 has 17 amino acids. Trimming pared 4 bases from V and 2 bases from J, leaving 18 bases between. Germline V gene lookup returns CDR1 SNHLY and CDR2 FYNNEI. CDR3 nucleotides: TGTGCCAGCAGTGTTACGCTGGGGGTGAATGGCAATCAGCCCCAGCATTTT. This encodes CASSVTLGVNGNQPQHF.

The chain links TRBV28 to TRBJ2-7, with 7 bases that match TRBD2. Per the germline V gene, CDR1 is MDHEN and CDR2 is SYDVKM. The junction had 10 bases not matched to a gene; V was cut back by 8 bases and J by 6 bases. The CDR3 has 13 amino acids. This CDR3 is CASRLRERGEQYF. Here the CDR3 DNA reads TGTGCCAGCCGCCTGCGGGAGAGGGGCGAGCAGTACTTC.

This clonotype has just a few counts. CDR3 residues: CASSSRGETQYF. In DNA form, the CDR3 reads TGTGCCAGCAGCTCGCGCGGGGAGACCCAGTACTTC. The genes are TRBV12-3 or TRBV12-4 and TRBJ2-5, with TRBD2 as a possible D gene (5 bases). The CDR3 is made up of 12 amino acids. V lost 6 bases, J lost 5 bases, and 10 bases lay in between.

V usage is TRBV6-2 or TRBV6-3 and J usage is TRBJ2-7; D remains unclear. In germline, CDR1 is MNHEY, CDR2 SVGEGT. Trimming stripped 2 bases from V and 5 bases from J, with 16 bases between. The CDR3 is made up of 15 amino acids. The DNA of the CDR3 is TGTGCCAGCAGTTACCCCTCCAGTGCTACCCACGAGCAGTACTTC. Translated: CASSYPSSATHEQYF.